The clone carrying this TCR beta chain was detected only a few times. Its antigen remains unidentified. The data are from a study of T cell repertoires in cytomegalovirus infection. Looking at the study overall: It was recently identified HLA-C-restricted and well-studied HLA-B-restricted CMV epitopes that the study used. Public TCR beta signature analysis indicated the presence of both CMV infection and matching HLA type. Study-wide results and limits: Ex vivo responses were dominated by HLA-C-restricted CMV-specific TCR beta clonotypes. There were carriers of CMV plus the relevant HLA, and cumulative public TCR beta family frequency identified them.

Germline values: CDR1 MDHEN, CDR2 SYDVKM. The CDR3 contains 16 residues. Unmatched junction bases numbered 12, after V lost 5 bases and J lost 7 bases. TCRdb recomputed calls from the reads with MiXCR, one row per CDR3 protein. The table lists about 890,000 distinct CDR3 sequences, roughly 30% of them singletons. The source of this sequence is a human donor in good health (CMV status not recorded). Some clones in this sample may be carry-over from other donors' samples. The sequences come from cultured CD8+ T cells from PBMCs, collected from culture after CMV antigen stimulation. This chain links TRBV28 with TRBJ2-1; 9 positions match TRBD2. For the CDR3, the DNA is TGTGCCAGCAGTCTGACCGGGACTAGCCTTATGAATGAGCAGTTCTTC. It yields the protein CASSLTGTSLMNEQFF.